This T cell receptor (beta chain) was captured by sequencing in a study of T cell repertoires in cytomegalovirus infection. Study at large: CMV infection together with matching HLA type was indicated by public TCR beta signatures. Regarding the study as a whole: What dominated the ex vivo response were HLA-C-restricted CMV-specific TCR beta clonotypes. Adding up the frequency of public TCR beta families identified people who carried CMV plus the relevant HLA.

CDR1 is MNHNS and CDR2 is SASEGT in the germline V gene. V lost 2 bases, J lost 6 bases, and 16 bases lay in between. The CDR3 contains 15 residues. TCRdb processed the reads anew with MiXCR; each CDR3 protein has one entry. The sample includes around 530,000 distinct CDR3 sequences, roughly 29% of them seen just once. Details on this clonotype: Antigen: not known.

The chain combines TRBV6-1 with TRBJ1-2; D unresolved. The sequenced sample was PBMCs. This TCR derives from a human donor in good health (CMV status not recorded). Some clones in this sample may be carry-over from other donors' samples. The CDR3 sequence: CASSESRTVPNGYTF. The CDR3 nucleotides read TGTGCCAGCAGTGAATCAAGGACGGTCCCCAATGGCTACACCTTC.